The T cell receptor beta chain under discussion was sequenced for a study of T cells in Graves' hyperthyroidism and ophthalmopathy. V was cut by 6 bases and J by 3 bases, with 15 bases left in between. Germline loops: CDR1 SEHNR, CDR2 FQNEAQ (reference sequence). The CDR3 is 15 residues long. RNA transcripts yielded amplified TCR beta CDR3 regions. The HTBI primer set served for first-round RT-PCR of the TCR CDR3. A single record per CDR3 protein comes from TCRdb applying MiXCR to the multiplex PCR reads. The sample lists 700,000 to 850,000 distinct CDR3 sequences; under 45% were seen once. Sequencing was done on a sample of blood. The receptor comes from a woman aged 40 to 49 with Graves' hyperthyroidism. V gene TRBV7-9 combines with J gene TRBJ1-5; TRBD1 is a possible D gene (6 bases). CDR3 in amino acids: CASSFTGNNNQPQHF. The DNA of the CDR3 is TGTGCCAGCAGTTTTACAGGGAATAACAATCAGCCCCAGCATTTT.